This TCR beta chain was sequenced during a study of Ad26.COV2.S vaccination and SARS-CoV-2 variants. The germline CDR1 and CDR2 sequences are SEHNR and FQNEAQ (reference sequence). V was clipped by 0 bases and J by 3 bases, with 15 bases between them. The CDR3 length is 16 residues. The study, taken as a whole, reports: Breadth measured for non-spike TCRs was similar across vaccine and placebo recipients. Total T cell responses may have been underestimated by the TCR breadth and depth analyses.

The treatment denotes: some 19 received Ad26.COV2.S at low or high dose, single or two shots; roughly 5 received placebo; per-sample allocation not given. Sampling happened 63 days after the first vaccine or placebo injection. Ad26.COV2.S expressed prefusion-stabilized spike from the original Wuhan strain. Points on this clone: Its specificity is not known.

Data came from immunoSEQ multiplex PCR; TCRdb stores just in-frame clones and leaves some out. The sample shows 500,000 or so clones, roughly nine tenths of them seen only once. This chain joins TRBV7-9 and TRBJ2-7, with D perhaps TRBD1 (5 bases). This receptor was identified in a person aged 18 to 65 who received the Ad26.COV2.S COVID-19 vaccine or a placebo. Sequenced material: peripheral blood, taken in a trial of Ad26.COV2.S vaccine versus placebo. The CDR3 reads CASSLARQGDFYEQYF. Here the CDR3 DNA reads TGTGCCAGCAGCTTAGCGAGGCAGGGTGACTTCTACGAGCAGTACTTC.